The 9 T cell receptor beta chains below all came from one sample that was sequenced in a study of monozygotic twins with cystic fibrosis. Produced via immunoSEQ multiplex PCR; TCRdb's table is partial and in-frame only. The sample shows about 32,000 clones, roughly 96% of them seen only once. The sequenced sample consisted of blood. These receptors all stem from a girl aged 2 to 9 with cystic fibrosis.

This sequence joins TRBV7-2 and TRBJ2-7; 8 bases align to TRBD2. Germline CDR1 reads SGHTA; CDR2 reads FQGNSA. The CDR3 is 16 amino acids. V shed 2 bases, J shed 3 bases, and the junction held 9 bases outside the gene matches. The CDR3 DNA is TGTGCCAGCAGCTTAAGGATAGGCGGGAGGAGCTACGAGCAGTACTTC. Translating it yields CASSLRIGGRSYEQYF.

The genes are TRBV12-5 and TRBJ2-1, with D maybe TRBD1 (6 bases). Trimming stripped 6 bases from V and 2 bases from J, with 11 bases between. Germline V lookup: CDR1 LGHNT, CDR2 FRNRAP. The length of the CDR3 is 14 residues. This CDR3 reads CASGSGQTYNEQFF. CDR3 sequence (DNA): TGTGCTAGTGGATCGGGACAAACCTACAATGAGCAGTTCTTC. The complete variable domain, with remaining parts taken from reference TRBV12-5 and TRBJ2-1, reads DARVTQTPRHKVTEMGQEVTMRCQPILGHNTVFWYRQTMMQGLELLAYFRNRAPLDDSGMPKDRFSAEMPDATLATLKIQPSEPRDSAVYFCASGSGQTYNEQFFGPGTRLTVL.

This clone has a single count. The genes are TRBV4-1 and TRBJ2-5; 8 bases are shared with TRBD1. The DNA end is a closer match to TRBJ2-7, so the J assignment may be wrong. Per the germline V gene, CDR1 is MGHRA and CDR2 is YSYEKL. The CDR3 consists of 13 residues. In DNA form, the CDR3 reads TGCGCCAGCAGCCACATACAGGGGGGCGAGCAGTACTTC. Its protein product is CASSHIQGGEQYF.

The rearrangement links TRBV30 to TRBJ2-4; D ambiguous. Germline CDR1 GTSNPN, CDR2 SVGIG (reference sequence). The CDR3 runs to 13 residues. With 5 bases removed from V and 1 base from J, the gap between germline ends came to 9 bases. CDR3 amino acids: CAWDRIAKNIQYF. DNA for the CDR3: TGTGCCTGGGACCGGATTGCCAAAAACATTCAGTACTTC.

The chain employs TRBV14 and TRBJ1-1, with D perhaps matching TRBD1 (5 bases). Trimming removed 1 base at V and 1 base at J, with 13 bases between. Germline V CDR1 and CDR2: SGHDN, FVKESK. The CDR3 loop spans 16 amino acids. The CDR3 DNA is TGTGCCAGCAGCCAAGCTGGAAGGACAAAGAACACTGAAGCTTTCTTT. Protein sequence: CASSQAGRTKNTEAFF.

This chain links TRBV5-1 with TRBJ2-4; 7 bases are a match to TRBD2. There are 16 residues in the CDR3. Germline V gene lookup returns CDR1 SGHRS and CDR2 YFSETQ. The J segment lost 6 bases and the V segment lost 0 bases, leaving 9 bases of the junction unmatched. The CDR3 spells CASSLGLTSDANIQYF. DNA of the CDR3: TGCGCCAGCAGCTTGGGTCTAACTAGCGACGCAAACATTCAGTACTTC.

This chain joins TRBV10-1 and TRBJ2-3; 9 bases map to TRBD2. Germline loops: CDR1 WNHNN, CDR2 SYGVQD (reference sequence). V shed 5 bases and J 3 bases; nucleotides not matched to a gene: 3. The CDR3 is made up of 14 amino acids. CDR3 in DNA: TGCGCCAGCAGTCCGGGACTAGCAACAGATACGCAGTATTTT. It yields the protein CASSPGLATDTQYF.

The rearrangement joins TRBV6-5 to TRBJ1-1; 7 bases fit TRBD1. V lost 7 bases and J lost 1; bases outside the gene matches: 6. The length of the CDR3 is 14 residues. From germline, CDR1 is MNHEY and CDR2 SVGAGI. The CDR3 is CASNSGTANTEAFF. Here the CDR3 DNA reads TGTGCCAGCAACTCCGGGACAGCGAACACTGAAGCTTTCTTT.

This clone was counted a few times. This chain connects TRBV7-9 to TRBJ1-3; no clear D gene. The CDR3 spans 14 residues. Trimming cost V 5 bases and J 0 bases, with 8 bases left between them. Germline V gene lookup returns CDR1 SEHNR and CDR2 FQNEAQ (reference sequence). The CDR3 DNA reads as TGTGCCAGCAGCGGGAATAGCTCTGGAAACACCATATATTTT. Its translation: CASSGNSSGNTIYF.